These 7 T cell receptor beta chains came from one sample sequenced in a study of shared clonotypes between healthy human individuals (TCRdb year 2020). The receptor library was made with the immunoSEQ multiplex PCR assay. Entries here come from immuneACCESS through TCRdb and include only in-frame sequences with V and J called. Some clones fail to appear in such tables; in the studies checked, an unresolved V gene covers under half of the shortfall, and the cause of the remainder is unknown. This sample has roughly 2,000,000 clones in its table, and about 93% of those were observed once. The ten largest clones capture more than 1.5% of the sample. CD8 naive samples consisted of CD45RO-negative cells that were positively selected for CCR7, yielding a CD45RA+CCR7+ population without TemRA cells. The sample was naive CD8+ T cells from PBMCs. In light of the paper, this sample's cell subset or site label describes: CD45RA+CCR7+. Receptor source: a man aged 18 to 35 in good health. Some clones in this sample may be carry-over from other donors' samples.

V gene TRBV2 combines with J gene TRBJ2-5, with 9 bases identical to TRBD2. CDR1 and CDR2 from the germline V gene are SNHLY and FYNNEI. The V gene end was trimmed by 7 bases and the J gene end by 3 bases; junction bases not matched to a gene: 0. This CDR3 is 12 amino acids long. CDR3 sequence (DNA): TGTGCCAGCACTAGCGGGGAAGAGACCCAGTACTTC. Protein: CASTSGEETQYF.

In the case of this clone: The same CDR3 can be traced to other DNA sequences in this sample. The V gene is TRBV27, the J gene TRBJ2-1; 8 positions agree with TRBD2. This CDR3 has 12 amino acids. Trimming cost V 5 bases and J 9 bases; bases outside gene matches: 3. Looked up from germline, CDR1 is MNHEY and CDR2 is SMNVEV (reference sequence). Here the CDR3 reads CASSPGGGEQFF. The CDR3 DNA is TGTGCCAGCAGTCCCGGGGGGGGTGAGCAGTTCTTC.

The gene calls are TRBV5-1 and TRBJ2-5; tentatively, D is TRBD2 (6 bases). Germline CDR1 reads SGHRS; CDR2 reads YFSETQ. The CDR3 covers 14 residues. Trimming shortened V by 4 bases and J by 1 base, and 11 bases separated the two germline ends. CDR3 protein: CASSTGDFQETQYF. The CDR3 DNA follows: TGCGCCAGCAGCACGGGGGACTTCCAAGAGACCCAGTACTTC.

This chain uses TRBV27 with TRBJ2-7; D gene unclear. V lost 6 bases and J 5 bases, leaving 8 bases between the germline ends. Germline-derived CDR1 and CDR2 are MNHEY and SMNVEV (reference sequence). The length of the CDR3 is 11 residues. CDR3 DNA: TGTGCCAGCAGCCCTAAGAACGAGCAGTACTTC. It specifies CASSPKNEQYF.

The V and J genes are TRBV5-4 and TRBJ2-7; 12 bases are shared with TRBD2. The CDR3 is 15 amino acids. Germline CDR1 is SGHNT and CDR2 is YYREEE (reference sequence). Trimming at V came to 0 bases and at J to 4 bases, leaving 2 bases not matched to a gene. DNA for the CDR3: TGTGCCAGCAGCTTGGATCTAGCGGGAGGGTACGAGCAGTACTTC. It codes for CASSLDLAGGYEQYF.

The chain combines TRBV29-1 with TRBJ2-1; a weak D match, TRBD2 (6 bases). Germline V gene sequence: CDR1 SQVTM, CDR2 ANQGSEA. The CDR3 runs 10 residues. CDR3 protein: CVVRLGQQFF. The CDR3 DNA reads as TGCGTGGTGCGACTAGGCCAGCAGTTCTTC.

CDR3 nucleotide sequence: TGTGCCAGCAGCCCCATTAACCTCCGGGACAGGGGGCGTAACTATGGCTACACCTTC. Amino acids: CASSPINLRDRGRNYGYTF. J is TRBJ1-2 and V is TRBV28; TRBD1 agrees at 12 bases. This CDR3 region has 19 residues. With 6 bases clipped from V and 1 base from J, the junction kept 15 bases outside the gene matches. The germline gives CDR1 MDHEN, CDR2 SYDVKM.